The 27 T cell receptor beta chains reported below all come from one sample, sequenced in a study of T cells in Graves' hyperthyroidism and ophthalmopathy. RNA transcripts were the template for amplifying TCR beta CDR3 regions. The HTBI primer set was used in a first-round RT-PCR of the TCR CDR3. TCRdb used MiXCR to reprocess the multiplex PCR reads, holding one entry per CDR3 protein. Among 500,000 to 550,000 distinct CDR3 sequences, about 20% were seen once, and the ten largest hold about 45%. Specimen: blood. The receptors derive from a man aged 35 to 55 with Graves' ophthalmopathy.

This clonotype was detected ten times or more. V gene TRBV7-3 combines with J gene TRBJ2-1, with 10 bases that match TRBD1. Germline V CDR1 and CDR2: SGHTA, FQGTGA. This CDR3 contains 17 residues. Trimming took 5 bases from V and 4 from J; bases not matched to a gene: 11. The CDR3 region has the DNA TGTGCCAGCAGCCCACGGATCGACAGGGGGCTTTACAATGAGCAGTTCTTC. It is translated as CASSPRIDRGLYNEQFF.

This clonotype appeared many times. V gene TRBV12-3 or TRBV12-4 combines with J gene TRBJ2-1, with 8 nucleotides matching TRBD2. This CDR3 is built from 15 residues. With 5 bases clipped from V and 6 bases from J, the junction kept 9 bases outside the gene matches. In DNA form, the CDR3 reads TGTGCCAGCAGTCTCCAGCGGGGGTCCCTCAATGAGCAGTTCTTC. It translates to CASSLQRGSLNEQFF.

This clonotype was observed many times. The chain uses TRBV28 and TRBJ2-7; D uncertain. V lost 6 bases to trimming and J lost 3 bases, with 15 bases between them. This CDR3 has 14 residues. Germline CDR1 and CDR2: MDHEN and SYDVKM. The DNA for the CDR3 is TGTGCCAGCAGCGTCCCCGGGCGCCTCTACGAGCAGTACTTC. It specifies CASSVPGRLYEQYF. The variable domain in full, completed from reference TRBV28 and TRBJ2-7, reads DVKVTQSSRYLVKRTGEKVFLECVQDMDHENMFWYRQDPGLGLRLIYFSYDVKMKEKGDIPEGYSVSREKKERFSLILESASTNQTSMYLCASSVPGRLYEQYFGPGTRLTVT.

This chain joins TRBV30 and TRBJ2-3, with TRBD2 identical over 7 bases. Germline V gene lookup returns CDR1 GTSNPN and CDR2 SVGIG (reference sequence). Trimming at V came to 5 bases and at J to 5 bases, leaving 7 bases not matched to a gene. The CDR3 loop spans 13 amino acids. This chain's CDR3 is CAWQRDGGDTQYF. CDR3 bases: TGTGCCTGGCAGCGGGATGGGGGAGATACGCAGTATTTT.

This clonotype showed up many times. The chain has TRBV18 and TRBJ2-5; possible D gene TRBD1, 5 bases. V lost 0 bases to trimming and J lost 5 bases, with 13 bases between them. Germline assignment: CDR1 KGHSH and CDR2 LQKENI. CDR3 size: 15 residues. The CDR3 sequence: CASSPPNRSNETQYF. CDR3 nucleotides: TGTGCCAGCTCACCACCGAACAGGTCTAATGAGACCCAGTACTTC.

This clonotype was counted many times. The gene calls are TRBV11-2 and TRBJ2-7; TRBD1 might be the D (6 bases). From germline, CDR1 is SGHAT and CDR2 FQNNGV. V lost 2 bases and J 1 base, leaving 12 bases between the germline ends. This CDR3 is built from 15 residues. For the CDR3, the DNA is TGTGCCAGCAGCTTAAGAGGCGGACAGTCCTACGAGCAGTACTTC. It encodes CASSLRGGQSYEQYF.

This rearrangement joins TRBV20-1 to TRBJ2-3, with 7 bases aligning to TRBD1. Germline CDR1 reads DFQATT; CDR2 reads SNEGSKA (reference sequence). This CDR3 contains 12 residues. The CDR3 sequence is CSGTDGTDTQYF. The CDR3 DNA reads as TGCAGCGGGACAGATGGGACAGATACGCAGTATTTT.

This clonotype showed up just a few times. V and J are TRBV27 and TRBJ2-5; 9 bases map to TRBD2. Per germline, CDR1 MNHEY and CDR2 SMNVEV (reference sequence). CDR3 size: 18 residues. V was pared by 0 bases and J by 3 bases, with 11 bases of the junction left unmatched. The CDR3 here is CASSLSVASGISEETQYF. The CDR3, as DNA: TGTGCCAGCAGTTTATCGGTGGCTAGCGGGATATCGGAAGAGACCCAGTACTTC.

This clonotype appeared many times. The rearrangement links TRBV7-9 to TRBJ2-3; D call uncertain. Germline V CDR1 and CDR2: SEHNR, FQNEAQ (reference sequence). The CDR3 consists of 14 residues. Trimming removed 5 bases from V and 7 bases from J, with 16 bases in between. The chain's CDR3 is CASSLSQEQHTQYF. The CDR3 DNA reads TGTGCCAGCAGCCTATCGCAAGAGCAGCATACGCAGTATTTT.

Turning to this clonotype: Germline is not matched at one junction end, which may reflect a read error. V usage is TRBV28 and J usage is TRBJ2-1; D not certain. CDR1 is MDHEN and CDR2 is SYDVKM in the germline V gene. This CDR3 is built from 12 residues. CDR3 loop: CASSLGFDEQLF. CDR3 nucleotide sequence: TGTGCCAGCAGTTTAGGTTTTGATGAGCAGCTCTTC.

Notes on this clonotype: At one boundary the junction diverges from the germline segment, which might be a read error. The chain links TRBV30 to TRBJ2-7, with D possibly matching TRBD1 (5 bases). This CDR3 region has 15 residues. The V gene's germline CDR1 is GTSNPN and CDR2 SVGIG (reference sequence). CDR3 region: CAWTRVIGAPYKQYF. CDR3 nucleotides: TGTGCCTGGACCAGGGTCATAGGGGCCCCCTACAAGCAGTACTTC.

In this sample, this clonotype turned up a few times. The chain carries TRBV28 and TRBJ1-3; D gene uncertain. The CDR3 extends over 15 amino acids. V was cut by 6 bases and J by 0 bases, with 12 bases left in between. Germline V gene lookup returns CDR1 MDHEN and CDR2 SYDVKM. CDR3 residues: CASSPDYFSGNTIYF. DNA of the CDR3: TGTGCCAGCAGCCCCGATTACTTCTCTGGAAACACCATATATTTT.

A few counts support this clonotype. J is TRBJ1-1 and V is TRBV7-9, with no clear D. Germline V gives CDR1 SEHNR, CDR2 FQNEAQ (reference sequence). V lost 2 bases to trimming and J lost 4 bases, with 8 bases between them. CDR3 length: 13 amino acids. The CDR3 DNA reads TGTGCCAGCAGCTTAAGTGGAGTCACTGAAGCTTTCTTT. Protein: CASSLSGVTEAFF.

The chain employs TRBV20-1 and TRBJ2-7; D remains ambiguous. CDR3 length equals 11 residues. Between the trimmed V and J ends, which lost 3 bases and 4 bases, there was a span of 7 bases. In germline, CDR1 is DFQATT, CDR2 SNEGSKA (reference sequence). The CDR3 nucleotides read TGCAGTGCTAGTTCCGGGTACGAGCAGTACTTC. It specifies CSASSGYEQYF.

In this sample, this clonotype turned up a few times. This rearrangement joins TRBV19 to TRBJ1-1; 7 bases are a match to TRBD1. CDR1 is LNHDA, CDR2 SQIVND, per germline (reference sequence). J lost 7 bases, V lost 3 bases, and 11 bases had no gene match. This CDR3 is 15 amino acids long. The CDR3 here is CASSMGGGGRREAFF. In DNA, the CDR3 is TGTGCCAGTAGTATGGGAGGAGGGGGCCGGCGTGAAGCTTTCTTT.

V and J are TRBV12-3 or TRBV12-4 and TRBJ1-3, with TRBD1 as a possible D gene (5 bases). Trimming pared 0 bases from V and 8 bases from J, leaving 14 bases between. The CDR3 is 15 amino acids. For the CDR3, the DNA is TGTGCCAGCAGTTTAGCGGGACGGTCTGGGGACACCATATATTTT. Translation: CASSLAGRSGDTIYF.

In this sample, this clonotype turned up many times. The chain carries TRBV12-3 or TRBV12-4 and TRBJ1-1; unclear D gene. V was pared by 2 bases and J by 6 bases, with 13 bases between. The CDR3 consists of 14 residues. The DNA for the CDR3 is TGTGCCAGCAGTTTACTGTACTTCGGGGCTGAAGCTTTCTTT. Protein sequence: CASSLLYFGAEAFF.

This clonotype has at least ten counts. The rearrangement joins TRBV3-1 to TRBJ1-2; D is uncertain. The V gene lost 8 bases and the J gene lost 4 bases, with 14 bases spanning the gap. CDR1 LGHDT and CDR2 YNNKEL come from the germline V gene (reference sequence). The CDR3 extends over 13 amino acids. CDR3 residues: CASSRGYRYGYTF. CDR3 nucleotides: TGTGCCAGCTCGCGAGGGTACCGCTATGGCTACACCTTC.

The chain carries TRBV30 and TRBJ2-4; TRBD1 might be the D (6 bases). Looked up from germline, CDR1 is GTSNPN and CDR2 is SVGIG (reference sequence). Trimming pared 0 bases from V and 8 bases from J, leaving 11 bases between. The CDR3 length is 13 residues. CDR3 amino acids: CAWSVDRWDIQYF. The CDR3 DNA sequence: TGTGCCTGGAGTGTCGACAGGTGGGACATTCAGTACTTC.

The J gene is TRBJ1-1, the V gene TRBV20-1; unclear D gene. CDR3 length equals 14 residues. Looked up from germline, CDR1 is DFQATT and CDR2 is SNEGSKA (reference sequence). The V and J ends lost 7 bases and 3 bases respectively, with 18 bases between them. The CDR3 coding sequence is TGCAGTGTCCCCGGTCCGAACGTTGACACTGAAGCTTTCTTT. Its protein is CSVPGPNVDTEAFF.

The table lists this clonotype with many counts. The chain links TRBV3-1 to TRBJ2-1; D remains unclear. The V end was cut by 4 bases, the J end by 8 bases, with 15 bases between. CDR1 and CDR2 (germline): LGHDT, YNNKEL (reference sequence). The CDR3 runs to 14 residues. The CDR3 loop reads CASSLRAQWDEQFF. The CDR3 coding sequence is TGTGCCAGCAGCCTCCGGGCCCAGTGGGATGAGCAGTTCTTC.

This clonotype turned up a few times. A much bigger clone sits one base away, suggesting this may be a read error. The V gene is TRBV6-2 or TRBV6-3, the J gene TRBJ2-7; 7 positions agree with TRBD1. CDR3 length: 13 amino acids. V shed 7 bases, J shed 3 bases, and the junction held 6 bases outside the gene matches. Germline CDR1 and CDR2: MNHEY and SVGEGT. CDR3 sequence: CASTSAGGYEQYF. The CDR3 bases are TGTGCCAGCACCTCGGCAGGGGGCTACGAGCAGTACTTC.

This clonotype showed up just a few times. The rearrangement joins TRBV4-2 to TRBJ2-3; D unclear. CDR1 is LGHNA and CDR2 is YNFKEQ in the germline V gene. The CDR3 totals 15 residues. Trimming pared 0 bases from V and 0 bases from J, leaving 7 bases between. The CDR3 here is CASSQDSPSTDTQYF. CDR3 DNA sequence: TGTGCCAGCAGCCAAGACAGTCCTAGCACAGATACGCAGTATTTT.

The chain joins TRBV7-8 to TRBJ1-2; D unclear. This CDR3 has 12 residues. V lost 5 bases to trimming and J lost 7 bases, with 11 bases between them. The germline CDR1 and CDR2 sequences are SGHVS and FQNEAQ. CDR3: CASSDRGTGYTF. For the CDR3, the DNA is TGTGCCAGCAGCGACCGTGGAACTGGCTACACCTTC.

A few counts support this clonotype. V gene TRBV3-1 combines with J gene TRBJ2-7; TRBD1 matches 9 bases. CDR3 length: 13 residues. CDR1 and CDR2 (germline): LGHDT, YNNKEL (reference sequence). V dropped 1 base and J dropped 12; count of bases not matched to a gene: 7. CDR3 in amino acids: CASSQGPGQGTYF. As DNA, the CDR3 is TGTGCCAGCAGCCAAGGACCCGGACAGGGGACGTACTTC.

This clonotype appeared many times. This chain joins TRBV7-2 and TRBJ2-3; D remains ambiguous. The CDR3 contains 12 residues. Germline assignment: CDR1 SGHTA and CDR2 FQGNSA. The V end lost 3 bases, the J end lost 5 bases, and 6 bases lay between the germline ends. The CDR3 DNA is TGTGCCAGCAGCTTCCAGGAAGATACGCAGTATTTT. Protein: CASSFQEDTQYF.

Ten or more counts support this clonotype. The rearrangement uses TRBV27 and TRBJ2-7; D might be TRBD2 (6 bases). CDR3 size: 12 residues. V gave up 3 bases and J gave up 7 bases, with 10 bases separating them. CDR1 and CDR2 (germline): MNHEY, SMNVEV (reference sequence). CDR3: CASSFARGEQYF. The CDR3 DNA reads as TGTGCCAGCAGTTTCGCCCGGGGGGAGCAGTACTTC.